This T cell receptor beta chain was sequenced during a study of control samples from healthy donors and cancer patients. Libraries were prepared by immunoSEQ multiplex PCR; TCRdb keeps only in-frame clonotypes and omits some of them. This table has about 160,000 clones, around 96% appearing once. V shed 4 bases, J shed 3 bases, and the junction held 4 bases outside the gene matches. The CDR3 loop spans 16 amino acids. CDR1 is KGHDR, CDR2 SFDVKD, per germline. The receptor comes from a middle-aged woman in good health. This chain links TRBV24-1 with TRBJ1-6, with 8 bases lining up with TRBD1. Source material: blood. DNA for the CDR3: TGTGCCACCAGTGACCGGGACAGGAGCTATAATTCACCCCTCCACTTT. Its protein product is CATSDRDRSYNSPLHF.